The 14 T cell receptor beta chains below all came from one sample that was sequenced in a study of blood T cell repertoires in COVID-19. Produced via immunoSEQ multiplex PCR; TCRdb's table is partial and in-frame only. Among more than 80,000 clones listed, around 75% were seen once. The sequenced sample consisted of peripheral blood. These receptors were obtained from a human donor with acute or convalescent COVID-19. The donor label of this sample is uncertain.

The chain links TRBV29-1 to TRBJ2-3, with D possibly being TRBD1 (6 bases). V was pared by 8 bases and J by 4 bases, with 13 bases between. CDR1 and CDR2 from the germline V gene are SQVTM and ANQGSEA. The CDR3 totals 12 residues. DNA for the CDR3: TGCAGCTTTCAGGGGCTCGCAGATACGCAGTATTTT. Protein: CSFQGLADTQYF.

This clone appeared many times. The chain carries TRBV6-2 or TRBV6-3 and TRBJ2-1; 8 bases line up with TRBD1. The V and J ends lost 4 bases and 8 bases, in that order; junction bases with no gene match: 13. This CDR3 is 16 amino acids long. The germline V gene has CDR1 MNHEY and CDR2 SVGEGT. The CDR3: CASSSLLRGLGDEQFF. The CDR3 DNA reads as TGTGCCAGCAGTTCGTTACTCAGGGGGCTAGGCGATGAGCAGTTCTTC.

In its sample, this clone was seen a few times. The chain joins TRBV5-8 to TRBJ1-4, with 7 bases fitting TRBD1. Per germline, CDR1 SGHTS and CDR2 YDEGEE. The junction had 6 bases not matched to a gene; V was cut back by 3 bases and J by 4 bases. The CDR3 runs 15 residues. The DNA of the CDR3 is TGTGCCAGCAGCTCACCGGGACAGTTTAATGAAAAACTGTTTTTT. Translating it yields CASSSPGQFNEKLFF.

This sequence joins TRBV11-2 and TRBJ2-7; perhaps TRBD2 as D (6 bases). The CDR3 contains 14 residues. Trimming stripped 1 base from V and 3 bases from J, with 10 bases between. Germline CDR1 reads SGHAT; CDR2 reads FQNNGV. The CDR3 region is CASSLGASDYEQYF. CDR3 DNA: TGTGCCAGCAGCTTAGGGGCTAGCGACTACGAGCAGTACTTC.

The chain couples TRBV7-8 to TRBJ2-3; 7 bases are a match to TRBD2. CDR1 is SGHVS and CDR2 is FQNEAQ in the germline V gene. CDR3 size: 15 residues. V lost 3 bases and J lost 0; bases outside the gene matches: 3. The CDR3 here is CASSFTGGSTDTQYF. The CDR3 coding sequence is TGTGCCAGCAGCTTCACGGGGGGTAGCACAGATACGCAGTATTTT.

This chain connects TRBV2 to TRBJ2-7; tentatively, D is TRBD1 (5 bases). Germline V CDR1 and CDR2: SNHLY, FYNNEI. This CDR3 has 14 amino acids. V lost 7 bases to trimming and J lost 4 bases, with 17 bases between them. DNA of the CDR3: TGTGCCAGCAAAGACCCCGCAGGGTTGTACGAGCAGTACTTC. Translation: CASKDPAGLYEQYF.

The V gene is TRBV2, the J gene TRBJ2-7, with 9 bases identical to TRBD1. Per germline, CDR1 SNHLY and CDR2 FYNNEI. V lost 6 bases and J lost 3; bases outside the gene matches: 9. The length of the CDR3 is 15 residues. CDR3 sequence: CASRLLGQGFYEQYF. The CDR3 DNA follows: TGTGCCAGCAGGCTATTGGGACAGGGTTTCTACGAGCAGTACTTC.

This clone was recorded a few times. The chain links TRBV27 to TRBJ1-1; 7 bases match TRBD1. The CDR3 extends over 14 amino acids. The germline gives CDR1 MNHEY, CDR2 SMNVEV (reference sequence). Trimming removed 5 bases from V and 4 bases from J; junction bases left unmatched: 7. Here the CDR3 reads CASSEHRGATEAFF. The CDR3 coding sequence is TGTGCCAGCAGTGAACACAGGGGCGCCACTGAAGCTTTCTTT.

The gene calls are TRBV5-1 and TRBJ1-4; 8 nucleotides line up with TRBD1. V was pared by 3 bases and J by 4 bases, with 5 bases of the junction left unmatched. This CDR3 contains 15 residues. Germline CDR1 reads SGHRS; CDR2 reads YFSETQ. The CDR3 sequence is CASSSAGGSNEKLFF. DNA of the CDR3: TGCGCCAGCAGCTCTGCAGGGGGCAGTAATGAAAAACTGTTTTTT.

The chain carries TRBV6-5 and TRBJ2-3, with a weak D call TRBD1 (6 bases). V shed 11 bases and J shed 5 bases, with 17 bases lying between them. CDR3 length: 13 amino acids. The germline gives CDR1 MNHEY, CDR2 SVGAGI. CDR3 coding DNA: TGTGCCCTCCATCACAGGGATGGAGATACGCAGTATTTT. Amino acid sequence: CALHHRDGDTQYF.

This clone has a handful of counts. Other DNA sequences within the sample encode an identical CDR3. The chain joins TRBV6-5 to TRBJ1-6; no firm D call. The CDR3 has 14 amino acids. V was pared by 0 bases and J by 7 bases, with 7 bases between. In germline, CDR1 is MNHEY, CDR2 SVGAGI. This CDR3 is CASSYSGGNSPLHF. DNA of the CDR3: TGTGCCAGCAGTTACTCAGGAGGGAATTCACCCCTCCACTTT.

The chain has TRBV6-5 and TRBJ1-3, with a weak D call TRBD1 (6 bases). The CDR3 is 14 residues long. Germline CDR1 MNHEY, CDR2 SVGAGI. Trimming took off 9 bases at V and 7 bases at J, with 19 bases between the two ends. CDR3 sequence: CASRQALSVNTIYF. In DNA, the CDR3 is TGTGCCAGTCGACAGGCACTATCGGTCAACACCATATATTTT.

CDR3 sequence (DNA): TGTGCCAGCAGCTTGGGACAGACTTATGGCTACACCTTC. Translating it yields CASSLGQTYGYTF. The chain uses TRBV7-9 and TRBJ1-2; 7 bases match TRBD1. With 3 bases clipped from V and 5 bases from J, the junction kept 3 bases outside the gene matches. The CDR3 has 13 amino acids. CDR1 is SEHNR and CDR2 is FQNEAQ in the germline V gene (reference sequence).

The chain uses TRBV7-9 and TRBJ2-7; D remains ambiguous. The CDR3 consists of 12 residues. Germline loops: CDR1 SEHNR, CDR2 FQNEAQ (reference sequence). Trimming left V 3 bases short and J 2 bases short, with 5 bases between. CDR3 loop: CASSFRTYEQYF. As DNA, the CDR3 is TGTGCCAGCAGCTTCAGGACCTACGAGCAGTACTTC.